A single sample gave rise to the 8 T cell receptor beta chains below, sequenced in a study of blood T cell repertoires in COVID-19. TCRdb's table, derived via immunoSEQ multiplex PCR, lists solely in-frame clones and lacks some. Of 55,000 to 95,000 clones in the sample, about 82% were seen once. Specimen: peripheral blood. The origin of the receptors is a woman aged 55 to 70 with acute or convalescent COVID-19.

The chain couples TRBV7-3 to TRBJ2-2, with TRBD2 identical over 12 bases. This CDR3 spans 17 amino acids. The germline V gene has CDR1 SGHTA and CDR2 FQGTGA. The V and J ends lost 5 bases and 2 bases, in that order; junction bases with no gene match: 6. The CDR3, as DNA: TGTGCCAGCAGCCCGACCGGACTAGCGGGAAACACCGGGGAGCTGTTTTTT. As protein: CASSPTGLAGNTGELFF. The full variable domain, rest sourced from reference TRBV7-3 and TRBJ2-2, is GAGVSQTPSNKVTEKGKYVELRCDPISGHTALYWYRQSLGQGPEFLIYFQGTGAADDSGLPNDRFFAVRPEGSVSTLKIQRTERGDSAVYLCASSPTGLAGNTGELFFGEGSRLTVL.

Here the CDR3 reads CASSPSGTGGNEQFF. Here the CDR3 DNA reads TGTGCCAGCTCACCATCCGGGACAGGGGGCAATGAGCAGTTCTTC. The chain recombines TRBV18 with TRBJ2-1; 11 bases map to TRBD1. From germline, CDR1 is KGHSH and CDR2 LQKENI. CDR3 length: 15 residues. V lost 2 bases and J lost 6; bases outside the gene matches: 3.

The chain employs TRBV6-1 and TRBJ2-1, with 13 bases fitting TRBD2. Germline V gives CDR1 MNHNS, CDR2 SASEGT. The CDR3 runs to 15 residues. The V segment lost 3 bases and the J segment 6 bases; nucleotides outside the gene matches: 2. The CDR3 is CASSDRTSGSNEQFF. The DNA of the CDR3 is TGTGCCAGCAGTGATCGGACTAGCGGGAGCAATGAGCAGTTCTTC.

In nucleotides, the CDR3 is TGTGCCAGCAGCCCTCCCACCCGCACACAGGGGGTACACCGGGAGCTGTTTTTT. Translating it yields CASSPPTRTQGVHRELFF. The chain joins TRBV7-9 to TRBJ2-2; 8 bases line up with TRBD1. CDR3 length: 18 amino acids. Trimming took 5 bases from V and 9 from J; bases not matched to a gene: 20. Germline CDR1 reads SEHNR; CDR2 reads FQNEAQ (reference sequence).

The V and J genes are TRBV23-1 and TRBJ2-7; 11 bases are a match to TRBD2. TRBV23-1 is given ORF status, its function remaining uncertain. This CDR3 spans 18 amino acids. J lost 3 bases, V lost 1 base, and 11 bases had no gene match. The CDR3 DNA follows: TGCGCCAGCAGTCAATGTGGTAGCGGGAGGGCGGGTCACTACGAGCAGTACTTC. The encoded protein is CASSQCGSGRAGHYEQYF.

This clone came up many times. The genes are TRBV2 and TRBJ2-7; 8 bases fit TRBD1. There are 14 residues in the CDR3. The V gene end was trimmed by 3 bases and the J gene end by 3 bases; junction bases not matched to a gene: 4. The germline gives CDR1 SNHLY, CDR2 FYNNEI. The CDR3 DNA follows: TGTGCCAGCAGTGAGCAGGGGGCAGGCTACGAGCAGTACTTC. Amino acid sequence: CASSEQGAGYEQYF.

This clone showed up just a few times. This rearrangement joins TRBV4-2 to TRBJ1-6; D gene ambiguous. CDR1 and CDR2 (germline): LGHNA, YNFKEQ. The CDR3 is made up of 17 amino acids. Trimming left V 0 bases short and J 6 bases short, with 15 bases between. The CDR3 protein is CASSQDLRRARNSPLHF. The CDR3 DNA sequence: TGTGCCAGCAGCCAAGATTTGAGGAGGGCCCGTAATTCACCCCTCCACTTT.

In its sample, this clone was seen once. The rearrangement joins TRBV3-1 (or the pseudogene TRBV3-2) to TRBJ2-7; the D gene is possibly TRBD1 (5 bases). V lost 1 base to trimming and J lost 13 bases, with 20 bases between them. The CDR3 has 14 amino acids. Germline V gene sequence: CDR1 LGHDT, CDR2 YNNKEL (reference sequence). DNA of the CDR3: TGTGCCAGCAGCCAAGTAGGGTCCAGGGCCCGGCGTTACTTC. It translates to CASSQVGSRARRYF.